This T cell receptor beta chain was captured by sequencing in a study of shared clonotypes between healthy human individuals. The overall study: Each donor had three CD4 naive, three CD4 memory, two CD8 naive and one CD8 memory plate. Broader study findings: The authors sampled blood alone, and tissue repertoires likely differ.

Details on this clone: Its antigen is undetermined.

CD45RO+ cells joined CCR7-negative CD45RA+ TemRA cells to form CD8 memory. Germline-derived CDR1 and CDR2 are MNHNY and SVGAGI (reference sequence). CDR3 length: 13 amino acids. V was trimmed by 6 bases and J by 1 base, leaving 10 bases between them. Each subset's genomic DNA was split evenly across several immunoSEQ plates. Assay: immunoSEQ multiplex PCR; the TCRdb copy retains only in-frame clones and omits some. This table has roughly 700,000 clones, around 91% appearing once. The specimen sequenced was memory CD8+ T cells from PBMCs. Subset of the sample: CD45RO+ cells pooled with CCR7-negative TemRA cells. This TCR was recovered from a man aged 18-30 years in good health. Some clones in this sample may be carry-over from other donors' samples. The gene calls are TRBV6-6 and TRBJ2-7; no definite D call. CDR3 nucleotide sequence: TGTGCCAGCAGCCTCCTAAAATCCTACGAGCAGTACTTC. It translates to CASSLLKSYEQYF.